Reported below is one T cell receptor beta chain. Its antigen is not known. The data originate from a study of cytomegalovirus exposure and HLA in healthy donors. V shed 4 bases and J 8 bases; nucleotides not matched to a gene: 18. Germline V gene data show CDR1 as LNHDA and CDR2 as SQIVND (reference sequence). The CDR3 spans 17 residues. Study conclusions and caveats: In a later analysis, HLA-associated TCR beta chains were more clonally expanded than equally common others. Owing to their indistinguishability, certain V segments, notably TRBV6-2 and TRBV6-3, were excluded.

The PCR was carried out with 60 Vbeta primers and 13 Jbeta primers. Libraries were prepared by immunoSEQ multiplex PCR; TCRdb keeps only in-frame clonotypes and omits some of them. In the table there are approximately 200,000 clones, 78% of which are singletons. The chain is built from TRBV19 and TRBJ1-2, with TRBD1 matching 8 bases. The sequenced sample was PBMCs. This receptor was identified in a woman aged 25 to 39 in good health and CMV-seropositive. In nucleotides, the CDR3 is TGTGCCAGTAGTACCAGGGGGCAGGGCATCTCCCAGGGCGGCTACACCTTC. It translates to CASSTRGQGISQGGYTF.